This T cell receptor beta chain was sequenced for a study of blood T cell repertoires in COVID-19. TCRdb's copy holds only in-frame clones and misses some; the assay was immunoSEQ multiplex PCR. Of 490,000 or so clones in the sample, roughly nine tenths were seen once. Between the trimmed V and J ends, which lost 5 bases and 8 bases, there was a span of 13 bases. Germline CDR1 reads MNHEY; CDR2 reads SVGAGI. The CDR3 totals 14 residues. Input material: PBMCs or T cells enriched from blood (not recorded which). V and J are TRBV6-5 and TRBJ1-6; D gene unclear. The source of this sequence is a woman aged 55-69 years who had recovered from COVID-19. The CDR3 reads CASSRVRADSPLHF. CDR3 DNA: TGTGCCAGCAGTCGTGTTCGCGCGGATTCACCCCTCCACTTT.